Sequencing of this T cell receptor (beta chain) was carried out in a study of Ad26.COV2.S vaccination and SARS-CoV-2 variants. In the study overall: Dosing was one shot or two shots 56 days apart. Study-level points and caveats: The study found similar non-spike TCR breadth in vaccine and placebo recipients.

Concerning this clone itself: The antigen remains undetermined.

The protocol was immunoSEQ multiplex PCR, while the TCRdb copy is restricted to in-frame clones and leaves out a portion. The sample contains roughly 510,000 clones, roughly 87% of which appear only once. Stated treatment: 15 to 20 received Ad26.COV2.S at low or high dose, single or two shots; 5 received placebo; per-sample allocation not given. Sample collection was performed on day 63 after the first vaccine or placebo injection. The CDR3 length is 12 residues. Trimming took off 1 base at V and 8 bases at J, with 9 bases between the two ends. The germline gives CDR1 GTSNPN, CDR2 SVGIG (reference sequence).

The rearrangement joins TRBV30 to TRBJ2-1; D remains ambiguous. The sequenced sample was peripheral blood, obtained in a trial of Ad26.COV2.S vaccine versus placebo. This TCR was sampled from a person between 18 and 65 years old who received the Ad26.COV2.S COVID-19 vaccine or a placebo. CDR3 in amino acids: CAWSEVWDEQFF. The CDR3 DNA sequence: TGTGCCTGGAGTGAGGTGTGGGATGAGCAGTTCTTC.